A single sample gave rise to the 28 T cell receptor beta chains below, sequenced in a study of blood T cell repertoires in COVID-19. Produced via immunoSEQ multiplex PCR; TCRdb's table is partial and in-frame only. The table shows over 85,000 clones, with roughly 80% occurring only once. Material: peripheral blood. The receptors come from a man between 60 and 70 years old with active or convalescent COVID-19.

V usage is TRBV5-4 and J usage is TRBJ1-2; D not resolved. The V end lost 0 bases, the J end lost 8 bases, and 8 bases lay between the germline ends. Looked up from germline, CDR1 is SGHNT and CDR2 is YYREEE (reference sequence). CDR3 length: 12 amino acids. CDR3 in amino acids: CASSLESGGYTF. The CDR3 bases are TGTGCCAGCAGCTTGGAATCGGGGGGCTACACCTTC.

This chain connects TRBV10-3 to TRBJ2-4; 10 bases fit TRBD1. The V gene's germline CDR1 is ENHRY and CDR2 SYGVKD. V lost 4 bases, J lost 3 bases, and 3 bases stayed unmatched. The CDR3 is 15 amino acids. The CDR3 sequence is CAISGDRGLKNIQYF. The DNA for the CDR3 is TGTGCCATCAGTGGGGACAGGGGACTCAAAAACATTCAGTACTTC.

The chain couples TRBV29-1 to TRBJ2-5; 9 nucleotides match TRBD1. The ends lost 5 bases at V and 4 bases at J; junction bases unmatched: 8. Germline CDR1 reads SQVTM; CDR2 reads ANQGSEA. This CDR3 is built from 14 residues. The DNA for the CDR3 is TGCAGCGTTACAGGGGGCTCCCATCGAGAGACCCAGTACTTC. Protein sequence: CSVTGGSHRETQYF.

The rearrangement joins TRBV10-3 to TRBJ2-1; D perhaps matches TRBD2 (5 bases). Per the germline V gene, CDR1 is ENHRY and CDR2 is SYGVKD. This CDR3 region has 15 residues. Trimming pared 3 bases from V and 6 bases from J, leaving 15 bases between. CDR3 region: CAISDSMGAFNEQFF. Written as DNA, the CDR3 is TGTGCCATCAGTGATTCGATGGGAGCTTTCAATGAGCAGTTCTTC.

V and J are TRBV7-9 and TRBJ2-7, with a tentative D call TRBD2 (6 bases). Germline values: CDR1 SEHNR, CDR2 FQNEAQ (reference sequence). The CDR3 covers 12 residues. Trimming took off 5 bases at V and 7 bases at J, with 12 bases between the two ends. The DNA for the CDR3 is TGTGCCAGCAGCCTTAGCGGTTTGGAGCAGTACTTC. This encodes CASSLSGLEQYF. Supplemented by reference TRBV7-9 and TRBJ2-7, the full variable domain reads DTGVSQNPRHKITKRGQNVTFRCDPISEHNRLYWYRQTLGQGPEFLTYFQNEAQLEKSRLLSDRFSAERPKGSFSTLEIQRTEQGDSAMYLCASSLSGLEQYFGPGTRLTVT.

CDR3 sequence (DNA): TGTGCCAGCAGCCCGACCCTGGGACAGAAGAATGAGCAGTTCTTC. It codes for CASSPTLGQKNEQFF. The rearrangement joins TRBV11-3 to TRBJ2-1, with 7 nucleotides matching TRBD1. The CDR3 has 15 residues. J lost 7 bases, V lost 5 bases, and 11 bases had no gene match. Germline V gene data show CDR1 as SGHNT and CDR2 as YENEEA.

The sample holds one count of this clone. The chain joins TRBV15 to TRBJ1-3; D unclear. Germline V gene lookup returns CDR1 LNHNV and CDR2 YYDKDF (reference sequence). The CDR3 consists of 15 residues. The V gene lost 1 base and the J gene lost 0 bases, with 7 bases spanning the gap. In DNA, the CDR3 is TGTGCCACCAGCAGAGTACGCAGCTCTGGAAACACCATATATTTT. Protein product: CATSRVRSSGNTIYF.

The chain joins TRBV12-3 or TRBV12-4 to TRBJ1-1; D not resolved. CDR3 length: 12 amino acids. V lost 3 bases and J lost 5, with 7 bases in between. The CDR3 nucleotides read TGTGCCAGCAGTTTGGCCTGGACTGAAGCTTTCTTT. Its translation: CASSLAWTEAFF.

This clone was counted only a few times. V is TRBV2 and J is TRBJ2-3; 14 positions match TRBD2. Per germline, CDR1 SNHLY and CDR2 FYNNEI. The ends lost 6 bases at V and 6 bases at J; junction bases unmatched: 11. This CDR3 is built from 17 residues. The CDR3 coding sequence is TGTGCCAGCAGGACAGGACTAGCGGGAGGAAGGAGGGATACGCAGTATTTT. It encodes CASRTGLAGGRRDTQYF.

The CDR3: CASSQSTSGRGEYF. The CDR3 DNA reads as TGTGCCAGCAGCCAGTCGACTAGCGGGAGGGGGGAGTATTTT. V gene TRBV3-1 (or the pseudogene TRBV3-2) combines with J gene TRBJ2-3; 14 bases line up with TRBD2. The J segment lost 13 bases and the V segment lost 3 bases, leaving 6 bases of the junction unmatched. There are 14 residues in the CDR3. Germline V gives CDR1 LGHDT, CDR2 YNNKEL (reference sequence).

CDR3 protein: CTSSQAPTALPLSSYNSPLHF. CDR3 DNA sequence: TGCACCAGCAGCCAAGCCCCGACAGCATTACCCCTAAGCTCCTATAATTCACCCCTCCACTTT. The V gene is TRBV1, the J gene TRBJ1-6; the D segment call TRBD1 is taken from the table without a DNA check. TRBV1 is a documented pseudogene. The CDR3 has 21 residues.

This clone was observed a few times. The rearrangement joins TRBV27 to TRBJ1-6, with 10 positions matching TRBD1. Germline lookup yields CDR1 MNHEY and CDR2 SMNVEV (reference sequence). This CDR3 contains 15 residues. Germline trimming cut 5 bases from V and 14 bases from J; bases unmatched to any gene: 12. CDR3: CASSARTGGNRALHF. The CDR3 coding sequence is TGTGCCAGCAGTGCCCGGACAGGGGGGAACAGGGCCCTCCACTTT.

The chain couples TRBV19 to TRBJ2-3; 9 nucleotides align to TRBD2. The CDR3 covers 15 residues. After removal of 3 bases from V and 4 bases from J, the junction contained 5 bases not matched to a gene. Germline V gene lookup returns CDR1 LNHDA and CDR2 SQIVND (reference sequence). The CDR3 DNA reads as TGTGCCAGTAGTATCGGCGGGAGGGGGCCAGATACGCAGTATTTT. Its protein is CASSIGGRGPDTQYF.

The V gene is TRBV10-3, the J gene TRBJ2-7, with 9 bases fitting TRBD1. This CDR3 is 16 amino acids long. Losses at the gene ends were 0 bases for V and 6 bases for J; bases not matched to a gene: 9. Germline V CDR1 and CDR2: ENHRY, SYGVKD. The CDR3 protein is CAISESRGTGILEQYF. Written as DNA, the CDR3 is TGTGCCATCAGTGAGTCTCGAGGGACAGGGATTCTCGAGCAGTACTTC.

The chain carries TRBV25-1 and TRBJ1-2; 9 bases map to TRBD1. There are 16 residues in the CDR3. Germline V gene lookup returns CDR1 MGHDK and CDR2 SYGVNS. V was pared by 4 bases and J by 4 bases, with 10 bases of the junction left unmatched. CDR3 DNA sequence: TGTGCCAGCAGTGGGTCGGACAGGGGCTTAGGCTATGGCTACACCTTC. Encoded protein: CASSGSDRGLGYGYTF.

This chain connects TRBV5-1 to TRBJ2-5; the D gene is possibly TRBD2 (6 bases). V lost 0 bases to trimming and J lost 5 bases, with 14 bases between them. The germline V gene has CDR1 SGHRS and CDR2 YFSETQ. The CDR3 is 15 amino acids. This CDR3 reads CASSLERETRETQYF. Written as DNA, the CDR3 is TGCGCCAGCAGCTTGGAACGGGAGACTCGGGAGACCCAGTACTTC.

The genes are TRBV4-2 and TRBJ2-3, with 8 bases fitting TRBD1. This CDR3 has 17 amino acids. Germline CDR1 reads LGHNA; CDR2 reads YNFKEQ. The V and J ends lost 1 base and 3 bases, in that order; junction bases with no gene match: 9. CDR3 in amino acids: CASSQGQGPAGTDTQYF. In DNA, the CDR3 is TGTGCCAGCAGCCAAGGACAGGGGCCCGCCGGAACAGATACGCAGTATTTT.

This chain uses TRBV28 with TRBJ1-3; D not certain. CDR1 is MDHEN and CDR2 is SYDVKM in the germline V gene. Trimming shortened V by 7 bases and J by 1 base, and 8 bases separated the two germline ends. The CDR3 sequence is 13 residues long. CDR3 residues: CASIPNSGNTIYF. The CDR3 coding sequence is TGTGCCAGCATCCCTAATTCTGGAAACACCATATATTTT.

The chain combines TRBV15 with TRBJ1-5, with 10 bases lining up with TRBD1. Germline V gene lookup returns CDR1 LNHNV and CDR2 YYDKDF (reference sequence). CDR3 size: 16 residues. Trimming cost V 5 bases and J 4 bases; bases outside gene matches: 8. The CDR3 DNA sequence: TGTGCCACCAGCGGGAGACAGGGGGCAAATAATCAGCCCCAGCATTTT. It encodes CATSGRQGANNQPQHF.

The gene calls are TRBV5-4 and TRBJ1-1, with D maybe TRBD1 (6 bases). CDR1 is SGHNT, CDR2 YYREEE, per germline (reference sequence). The CDR3 totals 13 residues. The V end lost 7 bases, the J end lost 1 base, and 11 bases lay between the germline ends. The CDR3 DNA sequence: TGTGCCAGCTCCCAGGACAGGAACACTGAAGCTTTCTTT. Protein product: CASSQDRNTEAFF.

The rearrangement uses TRBV10-1 and TRBJ2-7; 8 nucleotides match TRBD2. From germline, CDR1 is WNHNN and CDR2 SYGVQD (reference sequence). The CDR3 totals 14 residues. Unmatched junction bases numbered 6, after V lost 6 bases and J lost 2 bases. CDR3 sequence (DNA): TGCGCCAGCAGCAAAAGCGGGAGTGCCTACGAGCAGTACTTC. Translation: CASSKSGSAYEQYF.

The genes are TRBV6-5 and TRBJ2-7; 10 bases match TRBD2. The J segment lost 6 bases and the V segment lost 5 bases, leaving 10 bases of the junction unmatched. Germline CDR1 is MNHEY and CDR2 is SVGAGI. The CDR3 extends over 15 amino acids. Written as DNA, the CDR3 is TGTGCCAGCAGTACCTCGCTAGCGGGGGCCGCCGAGCAGTACTTC. Amino acids: CASSTSLAGAAEQYF.

The chain carries TRBV7-2 and TRBJ2-3; D remains unclear. CDR1 and CDR2 (germline): SGHTA, FQGNSA. CDR3 size: 13 residues. V lost 0 bases to trimming and J lost 2 bases, with 3 bases between them. CDR3 nucleotide sequence: TGTGCCAGCAGCTTAGCCAACACAGATACGCAGTATTTT. Translation gives CASSLANTDTQYF.

V usage is TRBV2 and J usage is TRBJ1-6, with no clear D. The CDR3 spans 13 residues. Per the germline V gene, CDR1 is SNHLY and CDR2 is FYNNEI. The V and J ends lost 4 bases and 7 bases respectively, with 8 bases between them. This CDR3 is CASSGGRNSPLHF. CDR3 nucleotides: TGTGCCAGCAGTGGAGGCCGAAATTCACCCCTCCACTTT.

This chain connects TRBV2 to TRBJ2-2; D might be TRBD2 (6 bases). CDR1 is SNHLY, CDR2 FYNNEI, per germline. The CDR3 contains 19 residues. V was shortened by 5 bases and J by 0 bases, with 22 bases between the two germline ends. The CDR3 region has the DNA TGTGCCAGCAGTAGAACCTCCTTAGTATTAGCGGCGAACACCGGGGAGCTGTTTTTT. This codes for CASSRTSLVLAANTGELFF. Full variable domain (outside the CDR3, taken from reference TRBV2 and TRBJ2-2): EPEVTQTPSHQVTQMGQEVILRCVPISNHLYFYWYRQILGQKVEFLVSFYNNEISEKSEIFDDQFSVERPDGSNFTLKIRSTKLEDSAMYFCASSRTSLVLAANTGELFFGEGSRLTVL.

This clone was seen once. The chain carries TRBV28 and TRBJ2-3, with D possibly TRBD1 on 6 matching bases. Germline CDR1 reads MDHEN; CDR2 reads SYDVKM. This CDR3 spans 16 amino acids. V was clipped by 3 bases and J by 5 bases, with 18 bases between them. CDR3 sequence reads: CASSFVFTRGGDTQYF. The CDR3 DNA is TGTGCCAGCAGTTTCGTATTCACCCGAGGGGGAGATACGCAGTATTTT.

In nucleotides, the CDR3 is TGTGCCAGCAGCGAGGGGACAGGGTTATTCGGGGAGCTGTTTTTT. Translated: CASSEGTGLFGELFF. This rearrangement joins TRBV5-6 to TRBJ2-2, with 9 bases fitting TRBD1. V trimming: 4 bases; J trimming: 7 bases; junction bases outside the gene matches: 8. The CDR3 runs 15 residues. CDR1 is SGHDT, CDR2 YYEEEE, per germline. The entire variable domain, with the rest obtained from reference TRBV5-6 and TRBJ2-2, is as follows: DAGVTQSPTHLIKTRGQQVTLRCSPKSGHDTVSWYQQALGQGPQFIFQYYEEEERQRGNFPDRFSGHQFPNYSSELNVNALLLGDSALYLCASSEGTGLFGELFFGEGSRLTVL.

This sequence joins TRBV11-3 and TRBJ2-7; possibly TRBD1 for D (6 bases). The CDR3 consists of 15 residues. Germline lookup yields CDR1 SGHNT and CDR2 YENEEA. V dropped 5 bases and J dropped 2 bases, with 16 bases sitting between them. CDR3 region: CASSPKTGNPYEQYF. The CDR3 DNA reads as TGTGCCAGCAGCCCCAAAACAGGGAACCCCTACGAGCAGTACTTC.